This TCR beta chain was recovered during a study of blood T cell repertoires in COVID-19. Whole-study context: Both acute and convalescent COVID-19 samples were obtained from the United States, Italy and Spain. PBMCs, B-cell-depleted T cells, or T cells provided the cDNA or gDNA that made up the material.

Original processing notes: Estimation of nucleated cell counts relied on the amplification of reference gene primers. Sequencing used immunoSEQ multiplex PCR; TCRdb keeps in-frame clones, though not all of them. V and J calls plus clone size are reproduced from that table; the DNA served to infer D and trimming. The sample has just under 85,000 clones; more than 75% are singletons. This clone has a single count. This CDR3 has 13 amino acids. V was trimmed by 2 bases and J by 5 bases, leaving 4 bases between them. Germline V gives CDR1 MDHEN, CDR2 SYDVKM. The receptor was derived from a man at least 80 years old with active or convalescent COVID-19. Sequences were obtained from peripheral blood. The chain recombines TRBV28 with TRBJ1-6, with unresolved D. The CDR3 coding sequence is TGTGCCAGCAGTTTAAATAATAATTCACCCCTCCACTTT. It yields the protein CASSLNNNSPLHF.